The clone carrying this TCR beta chain has more than one count but fewer than ten. No antigen is known for it. The CDR3 loop spans 15 amino acids. With 5 bases removed from V and 8 bases from J, the gap between germline ends came to 21 bases. The data were obtained in a study of T-cell memory formation after mild COVID-19. Findings and caveats of the study: Among contracting clones, CD4+ were mainly CM/EM and CD8+ enriched in EMRA. From day 15 to 85, contracting clones were balanced between CD4 and CD8, whereas later expanders leaned toward CD4+. Pre-infection memory carried some responding clones, suggesting that cross-reactive memory joined.

TCR alpha and TCR beta cDNA libraries with sample barcodes and UMIs came from 5'RACE using constant-segment primers. TCRdb redid the calling of the 5' RACE reads with MiXCR, one entry per CDR3 protein. The sample holds a few hundred thousand distinct CDR3 sequences, over 20% seen once. The material sequenced was PBMCs or a T cell subset sorted from them (not recorded which). The chain joins TRBV12-3 or TRBV12-4 to TRBJ1-2; D not resolved. This TCR was sampled from an adult woman who had mild COVID-19 (a few samples of this study predate the infection). Cell type and time point are not known. CDR3 sequence (DNA): TGTGCCAGCAGTCCTAGCCCCGGGTTCTCAAGGGGCTACACCTTC. Amino acids: CASSPSPGFSRGYTF.